Following are 29 T cell receptor beta chains from one sample sequenced in a study of blood T cell repertoires in COVID-19. TCRdb keeps only in-frame clones here, not all; method: immunoSEQ multiplex PCR. The sample gives roughly 70,000 clones, approximately 86% of which show up once; approximately 6.3% is in the top ten. Sequenced input: peripheral blood. These receptors came from an elderly man with COVID-19, enrolled during active disease.

In its sample, this clone was seen once. The chain has TRBV6-6 and TRBJ1-5; 10 positions match TRBD1. Germline lookup yields CDR1 MNHNY and CDR2 SVGAGI (reference sequence). The CDR3 is 16 residues long. The trim removed 6 bases at V and 0 bases at J, leaving 5 bases unmatched. The DNA of the CDR3 is TGTGCCAGCAGGGACAGGGGGACCCATAGCAATCAGCCCCAGCATTTT. It is translated as CASRDRGTHSNQPQHF.

This chain joins TRBV4-2 and TRBJ1-2; D call uncertain. Germline CDR1 and CDR2: LGHNA and YNFKEQ. The CDR3 consists of 12 residues. Trimming took off 0 bases at V and 5 bases at J, with 4 bases between the two ends. The CDR3 spells CASSQDQYGYTF. The CDR3 nucleotides read TGTGCCAGCAGCCAAGATCAGTATGGCTACACCTTC.

A remark on this clone: Additional DNA sequences in this sample encode the identical CDR3. The V call is TRBV4-2, the J call TRBJ1-2, with D possibly being TRBD1 (5 bases). The V gene lost 3 bases and the J gene lost 4 bases, with 15 bases spanning the gap. Germline V CDR1 and CDR2: LGHNA, YNFKEQ. CDR3 length: 15 amino acids. The CDR3 DNA reads as TGTGCCAGCAGCCAGGATCGGGTCGGGGGCTATGGCTACACCTTC. As protein: CASSQDRVGGYGYTF.

The gene calls are TRBV21-1 and TRBJ1-5; TRBD1, the table's D call, was not compared with the DNA. TRBV21-1 is classified as a pseudogene. The CDR3 totals 16 residues. The CDR3 spells CASSKGTGGINQPQHF. For the CDR3, the DNA is TGTGCCAGCAGCAAAGGAACAGGGGGCATCAATCAGCCCCAGCATTTT.

The V call is TRBV7-2, the J call TRBJ2-5; 9 bases are a match to TRBD1. This CDR3 is built from 15 residues. The J segment lost 5 bases and the V segment lost 4 bases, leaving 8 bases of the junction unmatched. The germline V gene encodes CDR1 SGHTA and CDR2 FQGNSA. The CDR3 spells CASSSGQGTWETQYF. The CDR3 nucleotides are TGTGCCAGCAGCTCCGGACAGGGGACGTGGGAGACCCAGTACTTC.

The table lists this clone with a few counts. The CDR3: CASRGAGSSYNSPLHF. CDR3 DNA sequence: TGCGCCAGCAGAGGAGCGGGTAGCTCCTATAATTCACCCCTCCACTTT. This sequence joins TRBV5-1 and TRBJ1-6, with no clear D. CDR1 is SGHRS and CDR2 is YFSETQ in the germline V gene. This CDR3 is built from 16 residues. V was pared by 5 bases and J by 0 bases, with 12 bases between. Based on the CDR3 plus reference TRBV5-1 and TRBJ1-6, the full variable domain is KAGVTQTPRYLIKTRGQQVTLSCSPISGHRSVSWYQQTPGQGLQFLFEYFSETQRNKGNFPGRFSGRQFSNSRSEMNVSTLELGDSALYLCASRGAGSSYNSPLHFGNGTRLTVT.

This rearrangement joins TRBV11-3 to TRBJ2-2; TRBD1 aligns across 8 bases. CDR3 length: 16 amino acids. Looked up from germline, CDR1 is SGHNT and CDR2 is YENEEA. V was clipped by 5 bases and J by 3 bases; unmatched bases: 8. CDR3 nucleotide sequence: TGTGCCAGCAGCATTAGACAGGGGTTGGACACCGGGGAGCTGTTTTTT. Translation gives CASSIRQGLDTGELFF.

The V and J genes are TRBV5-8 and TRBJ2-1; no definite D call. V lost 0 bases to trimming and J lost 5 bases, with 18 bases between them. This CDR3 spans 17 amino acids. CDR1 is SGHTS, CDR2 YDEGEE, per germline. Here the CDR3 reads CASSLAAVFPRNNEQFF. CDR3 DNA: TGTGCCAGCAGCTTGGCTGCAGTCTTCCCTAGAAACAATGAGCAGTTCTTC. Looking up the rest from reference TRBV5-8 and TRBJ2-1 gives the full variable domain: EAGVTQSPTHLIKTRGQQATLRCSPISGHTSVYWYQQALGLGLQFLLWYDEGEERNRGNFPPRFSGRQFPNYSSELNVNALELEDSALYLCASSLAAVFPRNNEQFFGPGTRLTVL.

J is TRBJ2-7 and V is TRBV12-3 or TRBV12-4; 7 bases align to TRBD1. V lost 3 bases, J lost 3 bases, and 2 bases stayed unmatched. The CDR3 consists of 13 residues. The CDR3: CASSLTGYYEQYF. The CDR3 bases are TGTGCCAGCAGTTTGACAGGGTACTACGAGCAGTACTTC.

This clone was found once. The chain carries TRBV7-9 and TRBJ1-1; TRBD1 is a possible D gene (6 bases). The V end lost 5 bases, the J end lost 7 bases, and 17 bases lay between the germline ends. Per germline, CDR1 SEHNR and CDR2 FQNEAQ (reference sequence). CDR3 size: 14 residues. This CDR3 is CASSSRAGAGEAFF. The CDR3 DNA sequence: TGTGCCAGCAGCAGCCGAGCGGGGGCGGGTGAAGCTTTCTTT.

V gene TRBV2 combines with J gene TRBJ1-1; 7 bases are a match to TRBD1. This CDR3 has 15 amino acids. V dropped 7 bases and J dropped 11; count of bases not matched to a gene: 19. Looked up from germline, CDR1 is SNHLY and CDR2 is FYNNEI. DNA for the CDR3: TGTGCCAGCAACTCCGGGACAGCAACTCTGGTGGGGGCTTTCTTT. It yields the protein CASNSGTATLVGAFF.

The chain links TRBV24-1 to TRBJ2-3, with D perhaps TRBD2 (6 bases). The germline V gene has CDR1 KGHDR and CDR2 SFDVKD. The ends were cut back, 4 bases at V and 3 bases at J, with 13 bases in the middle. There are 15 residues in the CDR3. This CDR3 is CATSDRDWTTDTQYF. The CDR3 DNA is TGTGCCACCAGTGACCGGGACTGGACGACAGATACGCAGTATTTT.

This chain joins TRBV3-1 (or the pseudogene TRBV3-2) and TRBJ1-2; 7 bases fit TRBD1. The CDR3 consists of 16 residues. Per the germline V gene, CDR1 is LGHDT and CDR2 is YNNKEL (reference sequence). V dropped 10 bases and J dropped 4; count of bases not matched to a gene: 18. In DNA form, the CDR3 reads TGTGCCACGATCAAAGGGACAGAGAATTCCTCCTATGGCTACACCTTC. This encodes CATIKGTENSSYGYTF.

V and J are TRBV6-5 and TRBJ1-6; 8 nucleotides align to TRBD1. Trimming removed 6 bases from V and 3 bases from J; junction bases left unmatched: 4. Looked up from germline, CDR1 is MNHEY and CDR2 is SVGAGI. The CDR3 is 15 amino acids. CDR3 region: CASSGTGRYNSPLHF. The CDR3 DNA reads as TGTGCCAGCAGCGGGACAGGACGCTATAATTCACCCCTCCACTTT.

V and J are TRBV2 and TRBJ1-6; TRBD1 matches at 11 bases. Germline V CDR1 and CDR2: SNHLY, FYNNEI. The CDR3 contains 15 residues. The J segment lost 5 bases and the V segment lost 6 bases, leaving 3 bases of the junction unmatched. The CDR3, as DNA: TGTGCCAGCAGCGGACAGGGGGCAAATAATTCACCCCTCCACTTT. Translating gives CASSGQGANNSPLHF.

V gene TRBV7-3 combines with J gene TRBJ1-2; possibly TRBD1 for D (5 bases). CDR3 length equals 14 residues. Trimming shortened V by 6 bases and J by 8 bases, and 19 bases separated the two germline ends. CDR1 SGHTA and CDR2 FQGTGA come from the germline V gene. Written as DNA, the CDR3 is TGTGCCAGCAGTCTGGGAGGGGAGGTCGGCGGCTACACCTTC. This gives the protein CASSLGGEVGGYTF.

This chain uses TRBV7-6 with TRBJ1-2, with 8 bases identical to TRBD1. Germline V gives CDR1 SGHVS, CDR2 FNYEAQ. The CDR3 covers 15 residues. The V and J ends lost 5 bases and 5 bases, in that order; junction bases with no gene match: 10. The CDR3 spells CASSPSATGEYGYTF. The CDR3 nucleotides are TGTGCCAGCAGCCCCTCGGCGACAGGGGAATATGGCTACACCTTC.

This clone has more than one count but fewer than ten. This chain uses TRBV9 with TRBJ2-5; D possibly corresponds to TRBD2 (6 bases). Trimming shortened V by 0 bases and J by 4 bases, and 10 bases separated the two germline ends. The CDR3 runs 14 residues. Germline CDR1 and CDR2: SGDLS and YYNGEE. CDR3 sequence (DNA): TGTGCCAGCAGCGTAGCTGGAGGGGCAGAGACCCAGTACTTC. This translates into CASSVAGGAETQYF.

The V gene is TRBV19, the J gene TRBJ1-2, with 11 bases aligning to TRBD1. The CDR3 covers 15 residues. Germline CDR1 is LNHDA and CDR2 is SQIVND (reference sequence). V dropped 6 bases and J dropped 4; count of bases not matched to a gene: 7. The CDR3 loop reads CASSLDRGLSYGYTF. The CDR3 nucleotides read TGTGCCAGTAGCCTGGACAGGGGGCTAAGCTATGGCTACACCTTC.

CDR3 bases: TGCAGCTTCTCAGGGGTGGAGACCCAGTACTTC. Translating it yields CSFSGVETQYF. The chain links TRBV29-1 to TRBJ2-5, with a possible D match to TRBD1 (6 bases). Germline CDR1 and CDR2: SQVTM and ANQGSEA. Trimming pared 8 bases from V and 5 bases from J, leaving 12 bases between. CDR3 size: 11 residues.

The chain employs TRBV6-1 and TRBJ1-2; D perhaps matches TRBD1 (6 bases). The CDR3 runs to 13 residues. CDR1 and CDR2 from the germline V gene are MNHNS and SASEGT. V lost 0 bases and J lost 6, with 8 bases in between. This chain's CDR3 is CASSEAGADGYTF. CDR3 nucleotide sequence: TGTGCCAGCAGTGAAGCGGGGGCCGATGGCTACACCTTC.

J is TRBJ1-4 and V is TRBV5-1; a weak D match, TRBD1 (5 bases). This CDR3 comprises 17 residues. V lost 3 bases and J lost 8, with 23 bases in between. Per germline, CDR1 SGHRS and CDR2 YFSETQ. The chain's CDR3 is CASSWGGTLSSAEKLFF. The CDR3 DNA reads TGCGCCAGCAGCTGGGGGGGTACACTGTCTTCGGCGGAAAAACTGTTTTTT.

The chain recombines TRBV10-2 with TRBJ1-2; 8 bases align to TRBD1. The trim removed 2 bases at V and 12 bases at J, leaving 11 bases unmatched. CDR1 and CDR2 from the germline V gene are WSHSY and SAAADI. The CDR3 is 14 residues long. CDR3 in amino acids: CASSEPSTGGKNTF. In DNA, the CDR3 is TGCGCCAGCAGTGAGCCGTCCACAGGGGGTAAAAACACCTTC.

The chain has TRBV12-3 or TRBV12-4 and TRBJ2-7; 7 nucleotides line up with TRBD1. The CDR3 has 12 amino acids. Trimming took 7 bases from V and 6 from J; bases not matched to a gene: 6. The CDR3 DNA reads as TGTGCCAGCACAGGGAACAGGGGCGAGCAGTACTTC. It codes for CASTGNRGEQYF.

This clone was seen once. The chain employs TRBV11-2 and TRBJ2-1, with TRBD2 identical over 8 bases. The CDR3 is 15 amino acids. With 4 bases clipped from V and 5 bases from J, the junction kept 7 bases outside the gene matches. Per the germline V gene, CDR1 is SGHAT and CDR2 is FQNNGV. The CDR3 sequence is CASSSRAGGHNEQFF. DNA of the CDR3: TGTGCCAGCAGCTCGAGGGCGGGGGGCCACAATGAGCAGTTCTTC.

The chain recombines TRBV25-1 with TRBJ2-7, with 8 bases identical to TRBD2. The germline CDR1 and CDR2 sequences are MGHDK and SYGVNS. The CDR3 totals 14 residues. V trimming: 8 bases; J trimming: 3 bases; junction bases outside the gene matches: 9. CDR3 bases: TGTGCCAGCGGCCCGGGGGGGCACCTCTACGAGCAGTACTTC. As protein: CASGPGGHLYEQYF.

The rearrangement uses TRBV5-4 and TRBJ1-2; 7 bases fit TRBD1. CDR1 and CDR2 (germline): SGHNT, YYREEE (reference sequence). The CDR3 contains 16 residues. Losses at the gene ends were 5 bases for V and 0 bases for J; bases not matched to a gene: 10. CDR3 protein: CASSPPGTEANYGYTF. The CDR3 DNA follows: TGTGCCAGCAGTCCCCCCGGGACAGAAGCTAACTATGGCTACACCTTC.

The chain couples TRBV5-4 to TRBJ1-2, with D maybe TRBD1 (6 bases). The CDR3 extends over 14 amino acids. The germline V and J ends were trimmed by 0 bases and 4 bases, with 10 bases remaining between them. CDR1 is SGHNT and CDR2 is YYREEE in the germline V gene (reference sequence). CDR3 region: CASSLGPDSYGYTF. CDR3 nucleotide sequence: TGTGCCAGCAGCTTGGGGCCGGACAGCTATGGCTACACCTTC.

J is TRBJ1-3 and V is TRBV11-2, with no clear D. Germline loops: CDR1 SGHAT, CDR2 FQNNGV. V was shortened by 3 bases and J by 0 bases, with 12 bases between the two germline ends. The length of the CDR3 is 16 residues. CDR3 sequence reads: CASSFRVRSSGNTIYF. CDR3 DNA sequence: TGTGCCAGCAGCTTTAGAGTTCGGAGCTCTGGAAACACCATATATTTT.